These 6 T cell receptor beta chains originate from one sample sequenced in a study of blood T cell repertoires in COVID-19. Clones were sequenced by immunoSEQ multiplex PCR, and TCRdb holds only the in-frame ones, with some missing. The sample lists 60,000 to 65,000 clones, 74% seen once, with roughly 28% in the top ten. Sequenced sample: peripheral blood. Receptor source: a woman older than 75 with acute or convalescent COVID-19.

This clone has a single count. J is TRBJ2-2 and V is TRBV9, with 7 bases identical to TRBD2. The J segment lost 2 bases and the V segment lost 0 bases, leaving 4 bases of the junction unmatched. Germline assignment: CDR1 SGDLS and CDR2 YYNGEE. The length of the CDR3 is 16 residues. Here the CDR3 DNA reads TGTGCCAGCAGCGTAGCTACTAGCGTCAACACCGGGGAGCTGTTTTTT. Translated: CASSVATSVNTGELFF.

V usage is TRBV14 and J usage is TRBJ2-7; 8 positions match TRBD2. CDR3 size: 14 residues. CDR1 is SGHDN, CDR2 FVKESK, per germline. V dropped 3 bases and J dropped 3; count of bases not matched to a gene: 4. The CDR3 reads CASSHSGMGYEQYF. In nucleotides, the CDR3 is TGTGCCAGCAGCCATAGCGGGATGGGCTACGAGCAGTACTTC.

CDR3 loop: CSASPGLAFQETQYF. The CDR3 DNA reads as TGCAGTGCTAGTCCGGGACTAGCGTTTCAAGAGACCCAGTACTTC. This chain joins TRBV20-1 and TRBJ2-5; 10 bases are shared with TRBD2. With 3 bases clipped from V and 2 bases from J, the junction kept 6 bases outside the gene matches. CDR3 length equals 15 residues. Germline values: CDR1 DFQATT, CDR2 SNEGSKA (reference sequence).

The V call is TRBV7-2, the J call TRBJ2-3; D possibly corresponds to TRBD2 (5 bases). Germline CDR1 SGHTA, CDR2 FQGNSA. This CDR3 region has 14 residues. V shed 3 bases and J shed 2 bases, with 9 bases lying between them. Written as DNA, the CDR3 is TGTGCCAGCAGCTTCACTAGTCACACAGATACGCAGTATTTT. Its translation is CASSFTSHTDTQYF.

This sequence joins TRBV5-6 and TRBJ2-1; the match to TRBD1 covers 9 bases. V shed 5 bases and J 3 bases; nucleotides not matched to a gene: 6. CDR1 and CDR2 (germline): SGHDT, YYEEEE. This CDR3 contains 15 residues. The CDR3 coding sequence is TGTGCCAGCAGTATTACAGGGGGCCTCTACAATGAGCAGTTCTTC. Translation: CASSITGGLYNEQFF.

J is TRBJ2-3 and V is TRBV7-3; D uncertain. This CDR3 is 13 amino acids long. V dropped 5 bases and J dropped 8 bases, with 14 bases sitting between them. Germline V gene data show CDR1 as SGHTA and CDR2 as FQGTGA. CDR3 DNA sequence: TGTGCCAGCAGCCCGCGCTCTGCTGGTACGCAGTATTTT. This gives the protein CASSPRSAGTQYF.